A single sample is the source of the 4 T cell receptor beta chains below, sequenced in a study of shared T cell receptors in the human thymus. Generated by immunoSEQ multiplex PCR, the TCRdb table keeps only in-frame clones and is missing some. The repertoire consists of hundreds of thousands of clones, with roughly 88% occurring once and the leading ten covering about 0.01%. These data were likewise used in another study, on human thymus T cells.

Sequenced material: thymocytes. All receptors come from a boy less than two years old with a congenital heart defect.

This sequence joins TRBV5-1 and TRBJ2-1; D perhaps matches TRBD2 (6 bases). Deletions cut 4 bases from V and 2 bases from J, with 13 bases between. The germline V gene encodes CDR1 SGHRS and CDR2 YFSETQ. The CDR3 runs to 15 residues. CDR3 bases: TGCGCCAGCAGCCCTGGGCGGGGTCCCTACAATGAGCAGTTCTTC. It yields the protein CASSPGRGPYNEQFF.

The chain combines TRBV10-2 with TRBJ2-5; 7 bases agree with TRBD1. The CDR3 loop spans 15 amino acids. Trimming cost V 5 bases and J 1 base; bases outside gene matches: 7. Per germline, CDR1 WSHSY and CDR2 SAAADI. CDR3 in amino acids: CASSRDRAPQETQYF. For the CDR3, the DNA is TGCGCCAGCAGTCGCGACAGGGCTCCCCAAGAGACCCAGTACTTC.

This CDR3 is CASTWSGQSKNTEAFF. In nucleotides, the CDR3 is TGTGCCAGCACTTGGTCGGGACAGAGCAAGAACACTGAAGCTTTCTTT. This chain uses TRBV2 with TRBJ1-1; 7 bases are shared with TRBD1. This CDR3 region has 16 residues. Germline V gene lookup returns CDR1 SNHLY and CDR2 FYNNEI. V was pared by 7 bases and J by 1 base, with 12 bases of the junction left unmatched.

This sequence joins TRBV6-6 and TRBJ1-1; no definite D call. The CDR3 runs 9 residues. Germline V gene sequence: CDR1 MNHNY, CDR2 SVGAGI (reference sequence). V shed 6 bases and J shed 12 bases, with 8 bases lying between them. CDR3 protein: CASSPPPFF. The CDR3 coding sequence is TGTGCCAGCAGCCCTCCCCCTTTCTTT.